Each of the 18 T cell receptor beta chains below was sequenced from the same sample in a study of cytomegalovirus exposure and HLA in healthy donors. The repertoire was sequenced with immunoSEQ multiplex PCR; TCRdb's copy has only in-frame clones and lacks some. Of hundreds of thousands of clones listed, more than 80% are singletons. Sequencing was done on a sample of PBMCs. The receptors shown here come from a woman between 18 and 29 years old in good health and CMV-seronegative.

The V call is TRBV30, the J call TRBJ2-6; TRBD2 is a possible D gene (5 bases). Between the trimmed V and J ends, which lost 0 bases and 2 bases, there was a span of 8 bases. CDR1 and CDR2 (germline): GTSNPN, SVGIG (reference sequence). The CDR3 is 15 amino acids. The CDR3 here is CAWSVLGAGANVLTF. CDR3 bases: TGTGCCTGGAGTGTACTGGGAGCTGGGGCCAACGTCCTGACTTTC.

The chain uses TRBV13 and TRBJ2-7, with 11 bases lining up with TRBD1. Germline-derived CDR1 and CDR2 are PRHDT and FYEKMQ (reference sequence). V shed 10 bases and J 2 bases; nucleotides not matched to a gene: 7. The CDR3 is 14 residues long. CDR3 loop: CATSVGQGAYEQYF. The CDR3 DNA follows: TGTGCCACCTCGGTGGGACAGGGGGCCTACGAGCAGTACTTC.

V gene TRBV30 combines with J gene TRBJ1-6; 10 nucleotides agree with TRBD1. Per the germline V gene, CDR1 is GTSNPN and CDR2 is SVGIG (reference sequence). Losses at the gene ends were 3 bases for V and 9 bases for J; bases not matched to a gene: 8. The CDR3 sequence is 15 residues long. The CDR3 nucleotides are TGTGCCTGGAGAACTCTGGGACAGGGGTTTTCACCCCTCCACTTT. It translates to CAWRTLGQGFSPLHF. Complete variable domain (other parts from reference TRBV30 and TRBJ1-6): SQTIHQWPATLVQPVGSPLSLECTVEGTSNPNLYWYRQAAGRGLQLLFYSVGIGQISSEVPQNLSASRPQDRQFILSSKKLLLSDSGFYLCAWRTLGQGFSPLHFGNGTRLTVT.

This clone was observed a few times. The CDR3 spells CASSSDSYGYTF. The CDR3 DNA sequence: TGTGCCAGCAGTTCGGACAGCTATGGCTACACCTTC. This chain uses TRBV27 with TRBJ1-2; D is perhaps TRBD1 (6 bases). V shed 4 bases and J shed 4 bases, with 7 bases lying between them. This CDR3 contains 12 residues. Germline CDR1 is MNHEY and CDR2 is SMNVEV (reference sequence).

V is TRBV10-3 and J is TRBJ2-1; D perhaps matches TRBD2 (5 bases). This CDR3 contains 13 residues. Looked up from germline, CDR1 is ENHRY and CDR2 is SYGVKD. V dropped 3 bases and J dropped 11 bases, with 14 bases sitting between them. CDR3 sequence: CAISDRVGNQQFF. CDR3 sequence (DNA): TGTGCCATCAGTGATAGGGTCGGGAACCAGCAGTTCTTC.

The V and J genes are TRBV5-1 and TRBJ2-7; D uncertain. V lost 2 bases and J lost 0, with 9 bases in between. CDR3 length: 14 amino acids. Germline lookup yields CDR1 SGHRS and CDR2 YFSETQ. The CDR3 spells CASSFATGSYEQYF. CDR3 DNA sequence: TGCGCCAGCAGCTTCGCCACCGGCTCCTACGAGCAGTACTTC.

A single count supports this clone. The chain couples TRBV29-1 to TRBJ2-5, with TRBD2 identical over 11 bases. CDR1 is SQVTM and CDR2 is ANQGSEA in the germline V gene. This CDR3 comprises 15 residues. After removal of 4 bases from V and 4 bases from J, the junction contained 8 bases not matched to a gene. CDR3 in DNA: TGCAGCGTTGGCTCTAGCGGGGGGAGGTCAGAGACCCAGTACTTC. It codes for CSVGSSGGRSETQYF.

V is TRBV9 and J is TRBJ2-2; the D gene is possibly TRBD1 (6 bases). Germline values: CDR1 SGDLS, CDR2 YYNGEE. Trimming pared 2 bases from V and 0 bases from J, leaving 14 bases between. This CDR3 contains 17 residues. CDR3 DNA sequence: TGTGCCAGCAGCGTCCGACCGGGACATCCGAACACCGGGGAGCTGTTTTTT. It translates to CASSVRPGHPNTGELFF.

This sequence joins TRBV7-2 and TRBJ2-2, with D tentatively TRBD1 (5 bases). The CDR3 length is 16 residues. CDR1 and CDR2 from the germline V gene are SGHTA and FQGNSA. Trimming left V 1 base short and J 2 bases short, with 11 bases between. The CDR3 here is CASSLGARANTGELFF. CDR3 DNA: TGTGCCAGCAGCTTAGGAGCCAGGGCAAACACCGGGGAGCTGTTTTTT. Based on the CDR3 plus reference TRBV7-2 and TRBJ2-2, the full variable domain is GAGVSQSPSNKVTEKGKDVELRCDPISGHTALYWYRQSLGQGLEFLIYFQGNSAPDKSGLPSDRFSAERTGGSVSTLTIQRTQQEDSAVYLCASSLGARANTGELFFGEGSRLTVL.

The gene calls are TRBV7-8 and TRBJ2-7; D is unclear. The V gene's germline CDR1 is SGHVS and CDR2 FQNEAQ. The V end lost 5 bases, the J end lost 5 bases, and 10 bases lay between the germline ends. The CDR3 totals 12 residues. In DNA, the CDR3 is TGTGCCAGCAGCCAACACCAGGACGAGCAGTACTTC. As protein: CASSQHQDEQYF.

This chain joins TRBV6-5 and TRBJ2-2; D may be TRBD1 (5 bases). Germline CDR1 is MNHEY and CDR2 is SVGAGI. The V end lost 0 bases, the J end lost 5 bases, and 10 bases lay between the germline ends. The CDR3 covers 15 residues. The DNA for the CDR3 is TGTGCCAGCAGTTACTCCGCTGGGGCAACCGGGGAGCTGTTTTTT. Residues: CASSYSAGATGELFF.

The chain links TRBV9 to TRBJ2-1; 9 nucleotides align to TRBD2. Trimming cost V 2 bases and J 4 bases; bases outside gene matches: 1. The V gene's germline CDR1 is SGDLS and CDR2 YYNGEE. CDR3 length: 14 amino acids. The DNA of the CDR3 is TGTGCCAGCAGCGTTAGCGGGGGTTACAATGAGCAGTTCTTC. It yields the protein CASSVSGGYNEQFF.

This chain links TRBV29-1 with TRBJ1-2; D is possibly TRBD1 (6 bases). CDR3 length: 15 amino acids. V dropped 4 bases and J dropped 4 bases, with 19 bases sitting between them. Germline-derived CDR1 and CDR2 are SQVTM and ANQGSEA. The CDR3 region has the DNA TGCAGCGTTGGCCGGGACAACCAAAGTACCTATGGCTACACCTTC. It translates to CSVGRDNQSTYGYTF. The variable domain in full, with the rest retrieved from reference TRBV29-1 and TRBJ1-2, is SAVISQKPSRDICQRGTSLTIQCQVDSQVTMMFWYRQQPGQSLTLIATANQGSEATYESGFVIDKFPISRPNLTFSTLTVSNMSPEDSSIYLCSVGRDNQSTYGYTFGSGTRLTVV.

J is TRBJ2-1 and V is TRBV19; D gene unclear. The CDR3 totals 11 residues. Trimming took 6 bases from V and 9 from J, leaving 9 bases between them. Germline V gene sequence: CDR1 LNHDA, CDR2 SQIVND (reference sequence). CDR3 sequence reads: CASRNLGEQFF. As DNA, the CDR3 is TGTGCCAGTAGGAACCTCGGTGAGCAGTTCTTC.

This clone occurred a few times. The chain combines TRBV15 with TRBJ2-7; 7 bases agree with TRBD2. J gave up 2 bases and V 5 bases, and 3 bases lay outside the gene matches. This CDR3 spans 13 amino acids. Germline V gives CDR1 LNHNV, CDR2 YYDKDF (reference sequence). This chain's CDR3 is CATSVGLAYEQYF. CDR3 DNA: TGTGCCACCAGCGTTGGACTAGCCTACGAGCAGTACTTC. The entire variable domain, with the rest obtained from reference TRBV15 and TRBJ2-7, is as follows: DAMVIQNPRYQVTQFGKPVTLSCSQTLNHNVMYWYQQKSSQAPKLLFHYYDKDFNNEADTPDNFQSRRPNTSFCFLDIRSPGLGDTAMYLCATSVGLAYEQYFGPGTRLTVT.

The CDR3 here is CASSAREENGYTF. The CDR3 nucleotides read TGTGCCAGCAGTGCGAGGGAAGAGAATGGCTACACCTTC. This chain connects TRBV6-1 to TRBJ1-2, with D uncertain. V lost 4 bases, J lost 6 bases, and 12 bases lay in between. There are 13 residues in the CDR3. Germline CDR1 reads MNHNS; CDR2 reads SASEGT.

The chain is built from TRBV21-1 and TRBJ1-5. TRBV21-1 is assigned pseudogene status. This CDR3 region has 14 residues. The CDR3 DNA sequence: TGTGCCAGCAGCAAATTTAGGGGAGGACAGCCCCAGCATTTT. Residues: CASSKFRGGQPQHF.

CDR3 sequence reads: CASSSAQTQYEQYF. CDR3 in DNA: TGCGCCAGCAGCTCGGCCCAGACTCAGTACGAGCAGTACTTC. The gene calls are TRBV5-1 and TRBJ2-7; D not resolved. The CDR3 spans 14 residues. Germline CDR1 is SGHRS and CDR2 is YFSETQ. V shed 3 bases and J shed 4 bases, with 14 bases lying between them.